This T cell receptor (beta chain) was recorded in a study of type 1 regulatory T cells. Findings and limits, study-wide: Compared with non-type 1 regulatory T cells, type 1 regulatory T cells showed a more restricted TCR repertoire.

The V gene lost 4 bases and the J gene lost 0 bases, with 7 bases spanning the gap. The CDR3 covers 14 residues. Germline V gene lookup returns CDR1 KGHSH and CDR2 LQKENI. TCRdb recomputed calls from the reads with MiXCR, one row per CDR3 protein. This sample carries about 69,000 distinct CDR3 sequences, roughly 20% of them seen once, and the ten largest clones take 8% to 9%. This clonotype showed up just a few times. Its antigen is not identified. The chain carries TRBV18 and TRBJ2-4; D call uncertain. The receptor was isolated from a human donor in good health. The sequencing input was cultured type 1 regulatory T (Tr1) cells, either the whole culture or a sorted fraction (not recorded which). The CDR3 is CASSLGVAKNIQYF. CDR3 sequence (DNA): TGTGCCAGCTCACTAGGTGTAGCCAAAAACATTCAGTACTTC.